The present T cell receptor beta chain was sequenced within a study of CD8+ T cells in alopecia areata. TCR sequencing used cDNA made by reverse transcription of extracted RNA. Data came from immunoSEQ multiplex PCR; TCRdb stores just in-frame clones and leaves some out. The sample has about 200,000 clones; around two fifths are singletons. CDR3 size: 16 residues. Germline V gene sequence: CDR1 MNHEY, CDR2 SMNVEV (reference sequence). V lost 0 bases and J lost 2, with 14 bases in between. Treatment defined: oral pan-JAK inhibitor, 5-10 mg twice daily. On this clone: No antigen is known for it.

Broader study findings: It was observed that many expanded lesional clones persisted in scalp and blood during tofacitinib.

The clonotype comes from a human donor with alopecia areata. The material was CD4+ T cells sorted from blood, obtained between weeks 30 and 35, from a patient treated with tofacitinib. The V call is TRBV27, the J call TRBJ2-7; D perhaps matches TRBD1 (6 bases). The CDR3, as DNA: TGTGCCAGCAGTTTATCGGGTCAGGGGCTAACCTACGAGCAGTACTTC. Its protein product is CASSLSGQGLTYEQYF.